Shown below are 14 T cell receptor beta chains from a single sample sequenced in a study of cytomegalovirus exposure and HLA in healthy donors listed by TCRdb under 2017. Receptor libraries were prepared by the immunoSEQ multiplex PCR assay. For the multiplex PCR, a mixture combining 60 forward primers for TCR Vbeta segments and 13 reverse primers for TCR Jbeta segments was used. TCRdb mirrors the immuneACCESS table, restricted to in-frame sequences. Some clones are absent from its copies; in checked studies, under half trace to an unresolved V gene, and the reason for the others is unknown. This sample is represented by about 150,000 clones; roughly 85% of them were singletons. The ten largest clones add up to around 2% of the sample. Input material: PBMCs. All receptors come from a woman aged 18 to 35 in good health and CMV-seronegative.

This clone was seen once. The chain has TRBV19 and TRBJ2-5, with 9 bases fitting TRBD1. The CDR3 totals 14 residues. From germline, CDR1 is LNHDA and CDR2 SQIVND (reference sequence). V shed 6 bases and J 5 bases; nucleotides not matched to a gene: 7. The CDR3 DNA reads as TGTGCCAGTAGACCCGACAGGGGGGTGGAGACCCAGTACTTC. Its protein is CASRPDRGVETQYF. The full variable domain, rest sourced from reference TRBV19 and TRBJ2-5, is DGGITQSPKYLFRKEGQNVTLSCEQNLNHDAMYWYRQDPGQGLRLIYYSQIVNDFQKGDIAEGYSVSREKKESFPLTVTSAQKNPTAFYLCASRPDRGVETQYFGPGTRLLVL.

Here the CDR3 reads CASSGGTVPEAFF. The CDR3 DNA reads TGTGCCAGCAGCGGAGGGACAGTCCCTGAAGCTTTCTTT. The rearrangement links TRBV6-1 to TRBJ1-1; 7 bases agree with TRBD1. The length of the CDR3 is 13 residues. Germline CDR1 is MNHNS and CDR2 is SASEGT. The trim removed 6 bases at V and 6 bases at J, leaving 7 bases unmatched.

The CDR3 here is CASSLRPGLGPHGYTF. The CDR3 DNA reads TGTGCCAGCAGCCTCCGCCCGGGACTGGGGCCCCATGGCTACACCTTC. The chain uses TRBV21-1 and TRBJ1-2. TRBV21-1 is labeled a pseudogene. The CDR3 is 16 amino acids.

The chain uses TRBV5-6 and TRBJ2-7; 8 positions agree with TRBD2. The CDR3 extends over 15 amino acids. V trimming: 3 bases; J trimming: 6 bases; junction bases outside the gene matches: 11. Germline loops: CDR1 SGHDT, CDR2 YYEEEE. The CDR3 loop is CASSWTGGAPVEQYF. CDR3 DNA: TGTGCCAGCAGCTGGACCGGGGGGGCGCCAGTCGAGCAGTACTTC.

The chain's CDR3 is CASSPGLAGGPLDTQYF. CDR3 coding DNA: TGTGCCAGTAGTCCGGGACTAGCGGGAGGGCCTTTAGATACGCAGTATTTT. The gene calls are TRBV19 and TRBJ2-3; 16 bases are a match to TRBD2. This CDR3 has 17 residues. V lost 5 bases, J lost 5 bases, and 7 bases stayed unmatched. In germline, CDR1 is LNHDA, CDR2 SQIVND (reference sequence).

The V gene is TRBV7-9, the J gene TRBJ2-7; TRBD1 might be the D (5 bases). Germline lookup yields CDR1 SEHNR and CDR2 FQNEAQ (reference sequence). This CDR3 spans 15 amino acids. The V end lost 0 bases, the J end lost 2 bases, and 11 bases lay between the germline ends. Here the CDR3 reads CASSLALGVTYEQYF. DNA for the CDR3: TGTGCCAGCAGCTTAGCGCTAGGGGTGACCTACGAGCAGTACTTC.

The V and J genes are TRBV4-3 and TRBJ2-1, with TRBD2 matching over 11 bases. Germline V CDR1 and CDR2: LGHNA, YSLEER. The CDR3 covers 16 residues. V was pared by 2 bases and J by 6 bases, with 6 bases of the junction left unmatched. The CDR3 protein is CASSQRGLAGRNEQFF. CDR3 coding DNA: TGCGCCAGCAGCCAACGAGGACTAGCGGGTCGCAATGAGCAGTTCTTC.

The V call is TRBV7-2, the J call TRBJ1-2; no reliable D call. Deletions cut 1 base from V and 1 base from J, with 16 bases between. The CDR3 spans 17 residues. Germline V gene data show CDR1 as SGHTA and CDR2 as FQGNSA. As DNA, the CDR3 is TGTGCCAGCAGCTTAGGGCCAGTGGCCGGCGGTAACTATGGCTACACCTTC. Residues: CASSLGPVAGGNYGYTF.

The chain has TRBV28 and TRBJ2-7, with a tentative D call TRBD1 (5 bases). V dropped 2 bases and J dropped 4 bases, with 9 bases sitting between them. Germline CDR1 reads MDHEN; CDR2 reads SYDVKM. The CDR3 is 13 amino acids. The CDR3 spells CASSLGAAYEQYF. In nucleotides, the CDR3 is TGTGCCAGCAGTTTAGGGGCGGCATACGAGCAGTACTTC.

This clone was picked up one time. The gene calls are TRBV30 and TRBJ2-3, with 9 nucleotides matching TRBD2. V shed 5 bases, J shed 8 bases, and the junction held 17 bases outside the gene matches. The germline V gene has CDR1 GTSNPN and CDR2 SVGIG (reference sequence). The CDR3 is 16 residues long. The CDR3 protein is CAWDGIVGSGRGTQYF. The CDR3 DNA reads TGTGCCTGGGATGGGATTGTTGGTAGCGGGAGAGGTACGCAGTATTTT.

V is TRBV19 and J is TRBJ2-2; D is possibly TRBD1 (5 bases). The CDR3 is 14 residues long. The V gene's germline CDR1 is LNHDA and CDR2 SQIVND (reference sequence). V lost 5 bases and J 1 base, leaving 8 bases between the germline ends. The CDR3 loop is CASSDDRNTGELFF. The CDR3 DNA sequence: TGTGCCAGTAGTGACGACAGGAACACCGGGGAGCTGTTTTTT.

V gene TRBV28 combines with J gene TRBJ1-5; D is perhaps TRBD1 (5 bases). Trimming removed 3 bases at V and 4 bases at J, with 13 bases between. Germline V gene lookup returns CDR1 MDHEN and CDR2 SYDVKM. The CDR3 totals 15 residues. The CDR3 DNA reads as TGTGCCAGCAGTTTTTTGGGACTGGTTAATCAGCCCCAGCATTTT. The encoded protein is CASSFLGLVNQPQHF.

The chain couples TRBV7-2 to TRBJ1-5; D remains unclear. V lost 4 bases to trimming and J lost 5 bases, with 12 bases between them. Germline V lookup: CDR1 SGHTA, CDR2 FQGNSA. The CDR3 is 14 amino acids. The CDR3 loop reads CASSSRGGDQPQHF. The CDR3 DNA is TGTGCCAGCAGCTCACGGGGTGGGGATCAGCCCCAGCATTTT.

This chain connects TRBV28 to TRBJ1-2; TRBD1 matches 10 bases. The length of the CDR3 is 14 residues. Germline V CDR1 and CDR2: MDHEN, SYDVKM. J was trimmed by 7 bases and V by 7 bases; bases with no gene match: 9. CDR3 sequence: CASTYGQGVFGYTF. The CDR3 coding sequence is TGTGCCAGCACCTACGGACAGGGGGTGTTTGGCTACACCTTC.